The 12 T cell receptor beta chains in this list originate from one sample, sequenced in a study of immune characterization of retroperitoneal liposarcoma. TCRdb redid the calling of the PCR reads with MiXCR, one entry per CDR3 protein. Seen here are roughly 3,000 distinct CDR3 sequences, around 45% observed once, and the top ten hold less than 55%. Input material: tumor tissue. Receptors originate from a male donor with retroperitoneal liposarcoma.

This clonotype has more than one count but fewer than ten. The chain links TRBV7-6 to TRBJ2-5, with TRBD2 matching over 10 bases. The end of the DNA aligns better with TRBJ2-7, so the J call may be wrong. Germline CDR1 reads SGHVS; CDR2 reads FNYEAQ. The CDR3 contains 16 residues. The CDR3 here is CASSQVASGSFYEQYF. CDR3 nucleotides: TGTGCCAGCAGCCAGGTGGCTAGCGGGAGTTTCTACGAGCAGTACTTC.

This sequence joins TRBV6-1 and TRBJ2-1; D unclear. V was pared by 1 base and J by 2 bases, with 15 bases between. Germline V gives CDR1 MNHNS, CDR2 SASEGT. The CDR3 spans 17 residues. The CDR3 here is CASSEVFEDFPYNEQFF. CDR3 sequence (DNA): TGTGCCAGCAGTGAAGTATTTGAAGACTTCCCCTACAATGAGCAGTTCTTC.

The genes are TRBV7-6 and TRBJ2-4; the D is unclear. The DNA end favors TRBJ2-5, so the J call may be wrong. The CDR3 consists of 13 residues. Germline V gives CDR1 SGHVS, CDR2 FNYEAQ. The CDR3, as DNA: TGTGCCAGCAGCTTAGCGTCCGGGGAGACCCAGTACTTC. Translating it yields CASSLASGETQYF.

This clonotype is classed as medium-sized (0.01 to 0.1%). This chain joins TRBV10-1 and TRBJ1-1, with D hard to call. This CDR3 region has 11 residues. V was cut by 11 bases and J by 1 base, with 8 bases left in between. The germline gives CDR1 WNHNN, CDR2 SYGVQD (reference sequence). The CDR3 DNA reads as TGCGCCCGGAGGCGGAACACTGAAGCTTTCTTT. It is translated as CARRRNTEAFF.

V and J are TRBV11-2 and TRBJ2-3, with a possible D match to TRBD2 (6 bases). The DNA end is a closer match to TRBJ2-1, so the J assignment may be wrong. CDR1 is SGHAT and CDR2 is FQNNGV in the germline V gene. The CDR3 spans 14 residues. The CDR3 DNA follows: TGTGCCAGCAGCTTAGATCGGGAGTGGGGCGAGCAGTTCTTC. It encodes CASSLDREWGEQFF.

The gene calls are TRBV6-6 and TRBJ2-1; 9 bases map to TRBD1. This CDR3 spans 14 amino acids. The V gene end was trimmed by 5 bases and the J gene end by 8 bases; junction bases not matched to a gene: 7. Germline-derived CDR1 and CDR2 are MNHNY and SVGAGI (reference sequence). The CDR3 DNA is TGTGCCAGCAGTCCTACTAGGGACAGGGATGAGCAGTTCTTC. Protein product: CASSPTRDRDEQFF.

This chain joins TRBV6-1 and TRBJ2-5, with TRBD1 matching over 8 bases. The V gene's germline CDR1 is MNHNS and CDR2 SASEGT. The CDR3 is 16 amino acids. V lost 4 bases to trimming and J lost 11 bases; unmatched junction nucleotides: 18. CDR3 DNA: TGTGCCAGCAGTGGTAGACAGGGGTTGCCCTACAATGAGCAGTACTTC. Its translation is CASSGRQGLPYNEQYF.

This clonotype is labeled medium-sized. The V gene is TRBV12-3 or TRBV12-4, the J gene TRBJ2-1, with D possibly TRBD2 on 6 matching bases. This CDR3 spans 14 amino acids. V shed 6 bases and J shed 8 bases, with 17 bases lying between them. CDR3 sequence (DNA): TGTGCCAGCAGGGGGTCCGGGGGAGGAGATGAGCAGTTCTTC. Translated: CASRGSGGGDEQFF.

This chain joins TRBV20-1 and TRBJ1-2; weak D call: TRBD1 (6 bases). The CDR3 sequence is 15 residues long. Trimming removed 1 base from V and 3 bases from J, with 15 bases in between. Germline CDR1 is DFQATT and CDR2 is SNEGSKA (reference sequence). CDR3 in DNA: TGCAGTGCTAGAGTCGGGCAGGGGCTAGACTATGGCTACACCTTC. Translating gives CSARVGQGLDYGYTF.

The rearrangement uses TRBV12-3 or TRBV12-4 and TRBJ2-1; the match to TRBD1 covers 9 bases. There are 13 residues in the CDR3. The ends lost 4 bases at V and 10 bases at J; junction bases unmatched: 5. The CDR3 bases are TGTGCCAGCAGTTGGGACAGGGAGAGGGAGCAGTTCTTC. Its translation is CASSWDREREQFF.

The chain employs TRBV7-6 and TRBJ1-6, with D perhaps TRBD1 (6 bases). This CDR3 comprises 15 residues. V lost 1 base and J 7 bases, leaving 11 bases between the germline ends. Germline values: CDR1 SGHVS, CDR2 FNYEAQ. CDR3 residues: CASSLVGQGNSPLHF. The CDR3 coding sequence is TGTGCCAGCAGCTTAGTCGGTCAGGGGAATTCACCCCTCCACTTT. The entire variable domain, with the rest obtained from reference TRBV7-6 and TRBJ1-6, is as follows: GAGVSQSPRYKVTKRGQDVALRCDPISGHVSLYWYRQALGQGPEFLTYFNYEAQQDKSGLPNDRFSAERPEGSISTLTIQRTEQRDSAMYRCASSLVGQGNSPLHFGNGTRLTVT.

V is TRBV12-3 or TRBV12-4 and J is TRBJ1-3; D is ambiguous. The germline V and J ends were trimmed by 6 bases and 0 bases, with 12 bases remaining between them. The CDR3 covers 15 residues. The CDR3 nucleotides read TGTGCCAGCAGCCCGAGATACTACTCTGGAAACACCATATATTTT. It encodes CASSPRYYSGNTIYF.